The 18 T cell receptor beta chains below come from one sample, sequenced in a study of blood T cell repertoires in COVID-19. TCRdb's copy holds only in-frame clones and misses some; the assay was immunoSEQ multiplex PCR. The data contain about 220,000 clones, about 78% of them singletons. Sequenced: peripheral blood. All receptors come from a woman aged 65 to 85 with acute or convalescent COVID-19.

V gene TRBV25-1 combines with J gene TRBJ1-5; TRBD1 matches at 9 bases. The V segment lost 4 bases and the J segment 1 base; nucleotides outside the gene matches: 2. Germline assignment: CDR1 MGHDK and CDR2 SYGVNS. The CDR3 is 15 amino acids. CDR3 amino acids: CASSAGQGSNQPQHF. The CDR3 bases are TGTGCCAGCAGTGCAGGACAGGGGAGCAATCAGCCCCAGCATTTT.

CDR3 DNA sequence: TGTGCCAGCAGTTTAGGTCGTCGGTCACCCCTCCACTTT. Translation: CASSLGRRSPLHF. The rearrangement links TRBV27 to TRBJ1-6; D gene ambiguous. The V end lost 2 bases, the J end lost 10 bases, and 9 bases lay between the germline ends. The CDR3 is 13 amino acids. The germline gives CDR1 MNHEY, CDR2 SMNVEV (reference sequence).

This chain links TRBV9 with TRBJ1-1, with 8 bases that match TRBD1. Germline CDR1 reads SGDLS; CDR2 reads YYNGEE. CDR3 length: 12 residues. J was trimmed by 8 bases and V by 0 bases; bases with no gene match: 0. Here the CDR3 DNA reads TGTGCCAGCAGCGTAGGGACAGGGGAAGCTTTCTTT. Translating it yields CASSVGTGEAFF.

This sequence joins TRBV3-1 (or the pseudogene TRBV3-2) and TRBJ2-3; 8 bases map to TRBD2. The V gene end was trimmed by 6 bases and the J gene end by 1 base; junction bases not matched to a gene: 9. Germline V gene data show CDR1 as LGHDT and CDR2 as YNNKEL (reference sequence). This CDR3 region has 16 residues. CDR3 protein: CASSPFSGAGTDTQYF. The CDR3 coding sequence is TGTGCCAGCAGTCCTTTTAGCGGGGCCGGCACAGATACGCAGTATTTT.

Many counts were recorded for this clone. The DNA for the CDR3 is TGTGCCAGCTCACCAGGAGGTTTCACCGGGGAGCTGTTTTTT. Translation gives CASSPGGFTGELFF. J is TRBJ2-2 and V is TRBV18, with a possible D match to TRBD2 (5 bases). Per germline, CDR1 KGHSH and CDR2 LQKENI. This CDR3 region has 14 residues. Trimming took 2 bases from V and 4 from J, leaving 8 bases between them.

The V call is TRBV3-1 (or the pseudogene TRBV3-2), the J call TRBJ1-3; TRBD1 matches 7 bases. Germline V gene sequence: CDR1 LGHDT, CDR2 YNNKEL (reference sequence). V lost 3 bases and J lost 4; bases outside the gene matches: 3. CDR3 length: 14 residues. CDR3 in DNA: TGTGCCAGCAGCCAGGAGGGGGCGGGAAACACCATATATTTT. Translated: CASSQEGAGNTIYF.

J is TRBJ2-2 and V is TRBV4-3; D is ambiguous. Trimming left V 0 bases short and J 0 bases short, with 8 bases between. The germline V gene has CDR1 LGHNA and CDR2 YSLEER. The CDR3 has 16 amino acids. CDR3 nucleotide sequence: TGCGCCAGCAGCCAAGACCCCAGGACGAACACCGGGGAGCTGTTTTTT. Translating gives CASSQDPRTNTGELFF.

The gene calls are TRBV5-5 and TRBJ1-5; perhaps TRBD1 as D (5 bases). The V and J ends lost 1 base and 3 bases respectively, with 14 bases between them. CDR1 and CDR2 (germline): SGHKS, YYEKEE (reference sequence). The CDR3 sequence is 16 residues long. In DNA form, the CDR3 reads TGTGCCAGCAGCTTGTGGGGCGCGCTGGACAATCAGCCCCAGCATTTT. Amino acids: CASSLWGALDNQPQHF.

The chain joins TRBV5-1 to TRBJ2-2; TRBD1 matches 11 bases. CDR3 length: 14 residues. Germline loops: CDR1 SGHRS, CDR2 YFSETQ. V shed 9 bases, J shed 7 bases, and the junction held 8 bases outside the gene matches. The CDR3 loop is CATRTGGVSGELFF. CDR3 coding DNA: TGCGCCACTCGGACAGGGGGCGTAAGCGGGGAGCTGTTTTTT. Together with reference TRBV5-1 and TRBJ2-2, the CDR3 gives the full variable domain: KAGVTQTPRYLIKTRGQQVTLSCSPISGHRSVSWYQQTPGQGLQFLFEYFSETQRNKGNFPGRFSGRQFSNSRSEMNVSTLELGDSALYLCATRTGGVSGELFFGEGSRLTVL.

The chain uses TRBV6-6 and TRBJ2-7; TRBD2 agrees at 10 bases. The CDR3 has 17 residues. Germline CDR1 is MNHNY and CDR2 is SVGAGI (reference sequence). After removal of 6 bases from V and 0 bases from J, the junction contained 11 bases not matched to a gene. The CDR3 sequence: CASSRGYTSGASYEQYF. The CDR3 nucleotides are TGTGCCAGCAGCCGAGGCTATACTAGCGGGGCCTCCTACGAGCAGTACTTC.

The rearrangement uses TRBV6-1 and TRBJ2-4, with D possibly matching TRBD2 (6 bases). V was clipped by 0 bases and J by 1 base, with 16 bases between them. Looked up from germline, CDR1 is MNHNS and CDR2 is SASEGT. The CDR3 is 18 amino acids. CDR3 DNA sequence: TGTGCCAGCAGTGAAGCGGGGGGATGGGATGGGGCCAAAAACATTCAGTACTTC. Its translation: CASSEAGGWDGAKNIQYF.

This chain connects TRBV6-5 to TRBJ1-2; 7 positions agree with TRBD1. CDR3 length equals 13 residues. The junction had 11 bases not matched to a gene; V was cut back by 11 bases and J by 5 bases. Per the germline V gene, CDR1 is MNHEY and CDR2 is SVGAGI. The CDR3 bases are TGTGCCGGCACTTCCGGGACAGCATATGGCTACACCTTC. It yields the protein CAGTSGTAYGYTF.

The gene calls are TRBV3-1 (or the pseudogene TRBV3-2) and TRBJ2-2; 8 bases align to TRBD1. The germline CDR1 and CDR2 sequences are LGHDT and YNNKEL (reference sequence). CDR3 length equals 14 residues. V lost 8 bases, J lost 3 bases, and 5 bases stayed unmatched. The CDR3 DNA reads as TGTGCCAGCGGCAGGGGGCCCGACACCGGGGAGCTGTTTTTT. Translating gives CASGRGPDTGELFF.

V is TRBV7-2 and J is TRBJ2-3; 11 bases map to TRBD2. The V gene's germline CDR1 is SGHTA and CDR2 FQGNSA. The CDR3 is 17 residues long. Germline trimming cut 3 bases from V and 5 bases from J; bases unmatched to any gene: 10. CDR3 bases: TGTGCCAGCAGCTTCCACTCAGCAGGACTAGCGGGAGATACGCAGTATTTT. Translation: CASSFHSAGLAGDTQYF.

This clone has a single count. The chain has TRBV4-2 and TRBJ2-1; D is undetermined. V lost 9 bases and J 8 bases, leaving 14 bases between the germline ends. This CDR3 region has 12 residues. Germline CDR1 and CDR2: LGHNA and YNFKEQ. CDR3 bases: TGTGCCAGTTCCAAAGCGTTCGATGAGCAGTTCTTC. Its translation is CASSKAFDEQFF.

The V and J genes are TRBV10-2 and TRBJ2-1; 8 nucleotides align to TRBD1. Losses at the gene ends were 10 bases for V and 7 bases for J; bases not matched to a gene: 12. The CDR3 loop spans 14 amino acids. Germline V gene sequence: CDR1 WSHSY, CDR2 SAAADI. DNA for the CDR3: TGCGCCAACCTCAACAGGGGGTTAAGAAATGAGCAGTTCTTC. It codes for CANLNRGLRNEQFF.

The chain has TRBV28 and TRBJ2-2, with 7 bases lining up with TRBD1. The germline V gene has CDR1 MDHEN and CDR2 SYDVKM. The CDR3 totals 15 residues. The junction had 6 bases not matched to a gene; V was cut back by 8 bases and J by 0 bases. The chain's CDR3 is CASATGAANTGELFF. The CDR3 coding sequence is TGTGCCAGCGCTACAGGGGCGGCGAACACCGGGGAGCTGTTTTTT. Combining the CDR3 with reference TRBV28 and TRBJ2-2 gives the whole variable domain DVKVTQSSRYLVKRTGEKVFLECVQDMDHENMFWYRQDPGLGLRLIYFSYDVKMKEKGDIPEGYSVSREKKERFSLILESASTNQTSMYLCASATGAANTGELFFGEGSRLTVL.

The chain carries TRBV9 and TRBJ2-4; 9 bases are a match to TRBD1. Germline loops: CDR1 SGDLS, CDR2 YYNGEE. The CDR3 extends over 15 amino acids. The J segment lost 6 bases and the V segment lost 0 bases, leaving 4 bases of the junction unmatched. The CDR3 region has the DNA TGTGCCAGCAGCGTAGCAGGACAGGGGATAAACATTCAGTACTTC. Translating it yields CASSVAGQGINIQYF.